This is a list of T cell receptor beta chains from one sample in a study of blood T cell repertoires in COVID-19. TCRdb keeps only in-frame clones here, not all; method: immunoSEQ multiplex PCR. The table shows under 200,000 clones, with approximately 79% occurring only once. The specimen was PBMCs or T cells enriched from blood (not recorded which). The receptors come from a woman in her seventies in a cohort exposed to, infected with or recovered from COVID-19 (not recorded which). Each CDR3 is given with its conserved first and last residue. D genes are given only for firm matches. Some rows have no size entry. The others give once, few or many, or a class for an expanded clone.

CDR3	DNA	D	V	size	J
CASQRAGIGSEQFF	TGTGCCAGCCAGAGGGCAGGTATCGGGAGTGAGCAGTTCTTC	-	TRBV6-5	-	TRBJ2-1
CASSISARRSYTF	TGTGCCAGTAGTATTAGTGCTAGGAGGAGCTACACCTTC	-	TRBV19	-	TRBJ1-2
CASGRQGNGEAFF	TGTGCCAGCGGGCGGCAGGGAAACGGTGAAGCTTTCTTT	-	TRBV7-2	-	TRBJ1-1
CASSLDPSGLSYNEQFF	TGTGCCAGCAGCTTGGATCCCTCAGGACTCTCCTACAATGAGCAGTTCTTC	-	TRBV5-4	-	TRBJ2-1
CASSSPGTQEHGYTF	TGTGCCAGCAGCTCCCCCGGGACTCAAGAACATGGCTACACCTTC	-	TRBV5-4	-	TRBJ1-2
CASTKDRVGGNTIYF	TGTGCCAGCACCAAGGACAGGGTTGGAGGAAACACCATATATTTT	TRBD1	TRBV6-6	-	TRBJ1-3
CASSSLGRAVEAFF	TGTGCCAGCAGTTCCCTTGGCAGGGCGGTTGAAGCTTTCTTT	-	TRBV6-2/TRBV6-3	few	TRBJ1-1
CASSPDRGGKAFF	TGTGCCAGCAGCCCGGACAGGGGGGGGAAAGCTTTCTTT	TRBD1	TRBV7-9	-	TRBJ1-1
CASSLGQGLRGNIQYF	TGCGCCAGCAGCTTGGGGCAGGGCCTCAGGGGAAACATTCAGTACTTC	-	TRBV5-1	once	TRBJ2-4
CASSRTDTGGSGYTF	TGTGCCAGCAGCCGAACGGATACAGGGGGCAGTGGCTACACCTTC	TRBD1	TRBV6-5	-	TRBJ1-2
CAISESGDRVDGYTF	TGTGCCATCAGTGAGTCGGGGGACAGGGTAGATGGCTACACCTTC	TRBD1	TRBV10-3	-	TRBJ1-2
CASSPGTENEKLFF	TGTGCCAGCTCACCGGGGACAGAGAATGAAAAACTGTTTTTT	TRBD1	TRBV18	-	TRBJ1-4
CASSPNTDTQYF	TGCGCCAGCAGTCCTAACACAGATACGCAGTATTTT	-	TRBV10-1	-	TRBJ2-3
CASSANRGTYNSPLHF	TGTGCCAGCAGCGCGAACAGGGGGACCTATAATTCACCCCTCCACTTT	TRBD1	TRBV5-4	-	TRBJ1-6
CASSQTGDNEQFF	TGTGCCAGCAGTCAGACAGGGGACAATGAGCAGTTCTTC	TRBD1	TRBV3-1/TRBV3-2	once	TRBJ2-1
CASSFSTSGRHGELFF	TGTGCCAGCAGCTTCTCGACTAGCGGGAGGCACGGGGAGCTGTTTTTT	TRBD2	TRBV7-9	-	TRBJ2-2
CASSESSLSSYNEQFF	TGTGCCAGCAGTGAATCTAGCCTTAGCTCCTACAATGAGCAGTTCTTC	-	TRBV6-4	-	TRBJ2-1
CASSPPPGTGYHEQYF	TGTGCCAGCTCACCACCCCCCGGGACAGGGTACCACGAGCAGTACTTC	TRBD1	TRBV18	-	TRBJ2-7
CASSSLTGTNEKLFF	TGTGCCAGCAGCTCCCTGACTGGAACTAATGAAAAACTGTTTTTT	-	TRBV5-4	-	TRBJ1-4
CASSYSGGLYTEAFF	TGTGCCAGCAGTTACTCCGGGGGGCTTTACACTGAAGCTTTCTTT	-	TRBV6-2/TRBV6-3	-	TRBJ1-1
CASSLSGLYGYTF	TGTGCCAGCAGTTTATCGGGGCTCTATGGCTACACCTTC	-	TRBV27	few	TRBJ1-2
CASSRSDGETQYF	TGTGCCAGCTCACGGTCAGATGGTGAGACCCAGTACTTC	-	TRBV18	-	TRBJ2-5
CASSDNYEQYF	TGTGCCAGCAGTGACAACTACGAGCAGTACTTC	-	TRBV6-1	-	TRBJ2-7
CASSQGGTAYHYGYTF	TGTGCCAGCAGCCAAGGCGGGACAGCGTACCACTATGGCTACACCTTC	TRBD1	TRBV3-1/TRBV3-2	few	TRBJ1-2
CASSPGTSGSSWYF	TGTGCCAGCAGCCCCGGGACTAGCGGGAGTTCTTGGTACTTC	TRBD2	TRBV7-9	-	TRBJ2-7
CASTGSNTGELFF	TGTGCCAGCACCGGGTCGAACACCGGGGAGCTGTTTTTT	-	TRBV6-5	-	TRBJ2-2
CASSSSGHQFYGYTF	-	-	TRBV28	-	TRBJ1-2
CASSRRGGPASGSFYEQYF	TGTGCCAGCAGCCGCCGGGGGGGTCCCGCTAGCGGGAGTTTCTACGAGCAGTACTTC	TRBD2	TRBV14	-	TRBJ2-7
CASSGAGVAYEQYF	TGTGCCAGCAGTGGGGCAGGGGTCGCCTACGAGCAGTACTTC	-	TRBV2	-	TRBJ2-7
CASSQLRTGVETQYF	TGTGCCAGCAGCCAACTACGGACAGGGGTAGAGACCCAGTACTTC	TRBD1	TRBV3-1/TRBV3-2	-	TRBJ2-5
CARSVGQFYEQYF	TGTGCCAGAAGCGTCGGACAGTTCTACGAGCAGTACTTC	-	TRBV5-3	-	TRBJ2-7
CASSSTGTYNTGELFF	TGTGCCAGCAGCTCTACCGGGACATACAACACCGGGGAGCTGTTTTTT	-	TRBV7-2	-	TRBJ2-2
CAWSSGTGSDTQYF	TGTGCCTGGAGTAGTGGGACAGGGTCAGATACGCAGTATTTT	TRBD1	TRBV30	-	TRBJ2-3
CAISESRAGVFSEQYF	TGTGCCATCAGTGAGTCGAGAGCGGGAGTCTTCTCCGAGCAGTACTTC	TRBD2	TRBV10-3	-	TRBJ2-7
CAWSVYRAGDEKLFF	TGTGCCTGGAGTGTATATAGGGCAGGGGACGAAAAACTGTTTTTT	-	TRBV30	once	TRBJ1-4
CASSPLNGAHYEQYF	TGTGCCAGCAGCCCTCTCAATGGGGCCCACTACGAGCAGTACTTC	-	TRBV7-2	-	TRBJ2-7
CASSRTGGSNTEAFF	TGTGCCAGCAGCAGGACCGGGGGATCGAACACTGAAGCTTTCTTT	-	TRBV7-9	-	TRBJ1-1
CASTGGFTGNEQFF	TGTGCCAGCACAGGCGGATTTACGGGGAATGAGCAGTTCTTC	-	TRBV6-6	few	TRBJ2-1
CASGPGGLADTDTQYF	TGTGCTAGTGGCCCCGGCGGGCTAGCGGACACAGATACGCAGTATTTT	TRBD2	TRBV12-5	-	TRBJ2-3
CASSGDSGKSYEQYF	TGTGCCAGCTCCGGGGATAGCGGGAAGTCCTACGAGCAGTACTTC	TRBD2	TRBV18	-	TRBJ2-7
CASSVRRGRGTSGRAGYNEQFF	TGTGCCAGCAGCGTAAGGCGGGGTCGCGGGACTAGCGGGAGGGCCGGCTACAATGAGCAGTTCTTC	TRBD2	TRBV9	few	TRBJ2-1
CASSYSVLAGNGYTF	TGTGCCAGCAGTTACTCGGTTCTAGCGGGGAATGGCTACACCTTC	-	TRBV6-5	-	TRBJ1-2
CATSDSRASGRASNEQYF	TGTGCCACCAGTGATTCTAGGGCTAGCGGGAGGGCCTCGAACGAGCAGTACTTC	TRBD2	TRBV24-1	once	TRBJ2-7
CASRRHSGGYTF	TGTGCCAGCAGACGACATTCAGGTGGCTACACCTTC	-	TRBV12-3/TRBV12-4	-	TRBJ1-2